This T cell receptor (beta chain) was sequenced for a study of T-cell memory formation after mild COVID-19. Germline V CDR1 and CDR2: KGHDR, SFDVKD. CDR3 length: 17 residues. Trimming removed 2 bases at V and 0 bases at J, with 13 bases between. This clonotype was observed at least ten times. Its antigen is not identified. MiXCR, applied by TCRdb to the 5' RACE reads, yields one record per CDR3 protein. The sample lists some 120,000 distinct CDR3 sequences; 16% were seen once. Study findings and constraints: Within pre-infection memory, some responding clones were found, suggesting cross-reactive memory joined. CD4+ contracting clones were mainly CM and EM; CD8+ ones, EMRA.

This chain joins TRBV24-1 and TRBJ2-1; weak D call: TRBD1 (5 bases). The sample taken for sequencing was PBMCs or a T cell subset sorted from them (not recorded which). This receptor was obtained from an adult woman who had mild COVID-19 (a few samples of this study predate the infection). Cell type and time point are not known. The CDR3 loop reads CATSDSQVQSSYNEQFF. In nucleotides, the CDR3 is TGTGCCACCAGTGATTCACAGGTCCAAAGCTCCTACAATGAGCAGTTCTTC.